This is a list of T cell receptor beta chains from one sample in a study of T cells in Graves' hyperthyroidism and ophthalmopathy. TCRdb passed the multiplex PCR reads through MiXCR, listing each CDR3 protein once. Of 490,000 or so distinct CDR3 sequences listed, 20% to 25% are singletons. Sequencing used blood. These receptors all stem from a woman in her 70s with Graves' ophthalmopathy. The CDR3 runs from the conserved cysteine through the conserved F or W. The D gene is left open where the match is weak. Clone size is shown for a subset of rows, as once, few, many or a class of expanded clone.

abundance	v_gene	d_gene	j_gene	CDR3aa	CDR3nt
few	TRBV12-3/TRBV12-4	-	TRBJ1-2	CASTIQRGGGYGYTF	TGTGCCAGCACCATCCAGCGGGGGGGGGGCTATGGCTACACCTTC
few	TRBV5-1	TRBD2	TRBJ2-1	CASSLASSGVYNEQFF	TGCGCCAGCAGCTTGGCATCTAGCGGGGTCTACAATGAGCAGTTCTTC
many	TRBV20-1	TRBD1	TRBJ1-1	CSASLDRDTEAFF	TGCAGTGCCTCGCTCGACAGGGACACTGAAGCTTTCTTT
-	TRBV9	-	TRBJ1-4	CASSEHGGDNEKLFF	TGTGCCAGCAGCGAGCACGGCGGAGATAATGAAAAACTGTTTTTT
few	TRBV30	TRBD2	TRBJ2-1	CAWSDWTSGFEQFF	TGTGCCTGGAGCGATTGGACTAGCGGGTTTGAGCAGTTCTTC
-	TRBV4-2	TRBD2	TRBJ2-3	CASSQDLAAGGPDTQYF	TGTGCCAGCAGCCAAGATCTAGCGGCGGGAGGCCCAGATACGCAGTATTTT
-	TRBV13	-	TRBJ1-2	CASSLGLIGFGPRANGYTF	TGTGCCAGCAGCTTAGGCCTAATTGGTTTCGGCCCGCGGGCTAATGGCTACACCTTC
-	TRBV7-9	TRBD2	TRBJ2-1	CASSFGTSGIDEQFF	TGTGCCAGCAGCTTCGGGACTAGCGGGATCGATGAGCAGTTCTTC
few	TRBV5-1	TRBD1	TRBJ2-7	CASSLAGDRGHYEQYF	TGCGCCAGCAGCTTGGCAGGAGACAGGGGGCACTACGAGCAGTACTTC
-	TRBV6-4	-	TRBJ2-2	CASSRTPVNTGELFF	TGTGCCAGCTCAAGAACGCCCGTTAACACCGGGGAGCTGTTTTTT
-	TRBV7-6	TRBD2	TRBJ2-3	CASSLARTSGSRTDTQYF	TGTGCCAGCAGCTTAGCGCGGACTAGCGGGAGCAGGACAGATACGCAGTATTTT
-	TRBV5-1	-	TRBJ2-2	CASSFKETLITGELFF	TGCGCCAGCAGCTTCAAGGAGACCTTGATCACCGGGGAGCTGTTTTTT
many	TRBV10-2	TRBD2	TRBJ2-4	CASSGAGGNIQYF	TGCGCCAGCAGTGGGGCGGGAGGAAACATTCAGTACTTC
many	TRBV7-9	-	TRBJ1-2	CASSLEMGGYTF	TGTGCCAGCAGCTTAGAGATGGGTGGCTACACCTTC
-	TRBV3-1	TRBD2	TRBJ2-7	CASGGGRGYEQYF	TGTGCCAGCGGTGGCGGGAGAGGATACGAGCAGTACTTC
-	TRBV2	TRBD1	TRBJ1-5	CASSEVPGTGAQPQHF	TGTGCCAGCAGTGAAGTGCCCGGGACAGGGGCTCAGCCCCAGCATTTT
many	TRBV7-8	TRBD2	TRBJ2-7	CASSLLSGRAEQYF	TGTGCCAGCAGCCTCCTTAGCGGGAGGGCCGAGCAGTACTTC
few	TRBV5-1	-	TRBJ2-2	CASSSRPGELFF	TGCGCCAGCAGCTCCCGTCCCGGGGAGCTGTTTTTT
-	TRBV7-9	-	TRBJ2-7	CASSSRGDEQYF	TGTGCCAGCAGCAGCCGAGGGGACGAGCAGTACTTC
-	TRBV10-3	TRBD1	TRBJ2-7	CAIAGQGSYEQYF	TGTGCCATTGCGGGACAGGGCTCGTACGAGCAGTACTTC
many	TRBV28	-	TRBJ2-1	CASSSPRTSYNEQFF	TGTGCCAGCAGTTCCCCTAGAACCTCCTACAATGAGCAGTTCTTC
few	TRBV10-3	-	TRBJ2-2	CAISPYPMTGELFF	TGTGCCATCAGTCCCTACCCGATGACCGGGGAGCTGTTTTTT
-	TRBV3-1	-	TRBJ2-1	CASSQDATRGAIEQFF	TGTGCCAGCAGCCAAGACGCTACGAGGGGGGCGATTGAGCAGTTCTTC
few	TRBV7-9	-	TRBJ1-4	CASSYGGGPGEKLFF	TGTGCCAGCAGCTATGGGGGAGGCCCTGGTGAAAAACTGTTTTTT
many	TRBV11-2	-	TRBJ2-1	CASSLGLSNEQFF	TGTGCCAGCAGCTTAGGACTATCTAATGAGCAGTTCTTC
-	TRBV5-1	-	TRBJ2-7	CASSLRTVPSYEQYF	TGCGCCAGCAGCTTGCGGACAGTCCCTTCCTACGAGCAGTACTTC
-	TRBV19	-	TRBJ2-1	CASSIPWGRAGDEQFF	TGTGCCAGTAGTATACCCTGGGGGCGCGCGGGGGATGAGCAGTTCTTC
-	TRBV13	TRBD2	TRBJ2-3	CASSLLGLAGGDTQYF	TGTGCCAGCAGCTTGTTGGGACTAGCGGGAGGGGATACGCAGTATTTT
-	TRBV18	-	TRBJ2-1	CASSPAGVRYNEQFF	TGTGCCAGCTCACCCGCCGGGGTCAGATACAATGAGCAGTTCTTC
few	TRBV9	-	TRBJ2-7	CASSVDRVAYEQYF	TGTGCCAGCAGCGTAGACAGGGTGGCCTACGAGCAGTACTTC
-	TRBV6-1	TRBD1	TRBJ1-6	CASSDRDRSIHSPLHF	TGTGCCAGCAGTGACCGGGACAGGAGCATCCATTCACCCCTCCACTTT
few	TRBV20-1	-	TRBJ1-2	CSAMPANYGYTF	TGCAGTGCTATGCCAGCTAACTATGGCTACACCTTC
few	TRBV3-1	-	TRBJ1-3	CASSRGRQSSGNTIYF	TGTGCCAGCAGCCGAGGCAGGCAATCCTCTGGAAACACTATATATTTT
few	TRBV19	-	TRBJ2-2	CATDGLLTGELFF	TGTGCCACAGACGGGCTTCTCACCGGGGAGCTGTTTTTT
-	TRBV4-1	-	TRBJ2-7	CASSQDLPGSREQYF	TGCGCCAGCAGCCAAGATCTCCCCGGGTCTAGGGAGCAGTACTTC
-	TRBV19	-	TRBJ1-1	CASASTGVMNTEAFF	TGTGCCAGCGCCTCTACTGGAGTCATGAACACTGAAGCTTTCTTT
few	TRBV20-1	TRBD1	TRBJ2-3	CSALGQGAGDTQYF	TGCAGTGCTTTAGGACAGGGGGCGGGAGATACGCAGTATTTT
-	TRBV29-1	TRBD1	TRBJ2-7	CSARDRQTYEQYF	TGCAGCGCACGGGACAGACAAACCTACGAGCAGTACTTC
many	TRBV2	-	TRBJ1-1	CASSEGRRSGGTEAFF	TGTGCCAGCAGTGAAGGACGGCGCTCCGGGGGGACTGAAGCTTTCTTT
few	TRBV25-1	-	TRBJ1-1	CASSKTAGGTEAFF	TGTGCCAGCAGTAAGACAGCGGGAGGGACTGAAGCTTTCTTT
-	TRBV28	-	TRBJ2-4	CASSGPTGQQYF	TGTGCCAGCAGCGGTCCGACAGGACAACAGTACTTC
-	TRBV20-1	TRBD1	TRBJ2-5	CSAKGAPETQYF	TGCAGTGCCAAGGGGGCCCCCGAGACCCAGTACTTC
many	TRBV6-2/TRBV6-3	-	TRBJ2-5	CASTRPGPVATQYF	TGTGCCAGCACCAGACCGGGACCCGTAGCGACCCAGTACTTC
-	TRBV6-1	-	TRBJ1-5	CASKKTAGAGNQPQHF	TGTGCCAGCAAAAAAACTGCAGGGGCGGGAAATCAGCCCCAGCATTTT
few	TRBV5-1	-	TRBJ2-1	CASSLKGPNNEQFF	TGCGCCAGCAGCTTGAAGGGACCCAACAATGAGCAGTTCTTC
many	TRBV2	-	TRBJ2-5	CASGGLAEQYQETQYF	TGTGCCAGCGGGGGGCTAGCGGAACAGTACCAAGAGACCCAGTACTTC
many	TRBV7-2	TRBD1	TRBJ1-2	CASSSGQGYGYTF	TGTGCCAGCAGTTCGGGACAGGGGTATGGCTACACCTTC
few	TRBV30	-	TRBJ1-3	CAFEDGGNTIYF	TGTGCCTTCGAGGACGGGGGGAACACCATATATTTT
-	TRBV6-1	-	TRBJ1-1	CASSVQENTEAFF	TGTGCCAGCAGTGTGCAGGAGAACACTGAAGCTTTCTTT
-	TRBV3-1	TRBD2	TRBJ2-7	CASTQKGGKQYF	TGTGCCAGCACCCAAAAGGGAGGGAAGCAGTACTTC
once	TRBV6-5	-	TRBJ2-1	CASRLSDVANEQFF	TGTGCCAGCAGATTATCGGACGTCGCCAATGAGCAGTTCTTC
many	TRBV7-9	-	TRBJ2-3	CASSPGEGPTDTQYF	TGTGCCAGCAGCCCGGGAGAGGGCCCCACAGATACGCAGTATTTT